This T cell receptor beta chain appears in the sequencing data of a study of shared clonotypes between healthy human individuals. Study-level points and caveats: Naive subsets usually exceeded memory subsets in estimated richness.

Profiling relied on immunoSEQ multiplex PCR, and the TCRdb table lists in-frame clones only, not all of them. The table lists about 380,000 clones, 96% of them singletons, with 0.32% in the top ten. Healthy HIV-negative adults without recent acute infections or vaccinations served as donors. In regard to this clone: The target antigen is unknown.

CDR3 length equals 12 residues. Trimming left V 6 bases short and J 2 bases short, with 4 bases between. CDR1 is WNHNN, CDR2 SYGVQD, per germline (reference sequence). This sequence was found in a man younger than 40 in good health. Sequenced material: memory CD8+ T cells sorted from blood. Subset denoted: CD45RO+ cells pooled with CCR7-negative TemRA cells. V and J are TRBV10-1 and TRBJ2-2, with D uncertain. CDR3 amino acids: CASRDNTGELFF. Here the CDR3 DNA reads TGCGCCAGCAGGGACAACACCGGGGAGCTGTTTTTT.